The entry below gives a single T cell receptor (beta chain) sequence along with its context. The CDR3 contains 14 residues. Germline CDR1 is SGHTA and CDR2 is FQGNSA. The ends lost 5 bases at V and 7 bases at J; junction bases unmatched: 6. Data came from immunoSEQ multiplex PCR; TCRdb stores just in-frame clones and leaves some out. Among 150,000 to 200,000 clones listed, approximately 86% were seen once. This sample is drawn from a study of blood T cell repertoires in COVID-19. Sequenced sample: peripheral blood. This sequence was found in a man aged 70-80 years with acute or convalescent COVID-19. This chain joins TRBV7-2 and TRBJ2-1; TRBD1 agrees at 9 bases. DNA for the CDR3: TGTGCCAGCAGCCCAGGGACAGGGTGGAATGAGCAGTTCTTC. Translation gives CASSPGTGWNEQFF. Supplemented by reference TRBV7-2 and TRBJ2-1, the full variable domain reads GAGVSQSPSNKVTEKGKDVELRCDPISGHTALYWYRQSLGQGLEFLIYFQGNSAPDKSGLPSDRFSAERTGGSVSTLTIQRTQQEDSAVYLCASSPGTGWNEQFFGPGTRLTVL.